The 4 T cell receptor beta chains listed next were all sequenced from one sample in a study of OX40 agonist ivuxolimab in advanced cancers. Sequenced by immunoSEQ multiplex PCR; TCRdb stores in-frame clones only, minus some. The sample has tens of thousands of clones, approximately 80% seen once. This sample comprised CD4+ or CD8+ T cells sorted from blood, obtained in a trial of the OX40 agonist ivuxolimab. These receptor sequences come from an adult with an advanced solid tumor such as melanoma, head and neck, liver or kidney cancer.

This chain connects TRBV11-3 to TRBJ2-3; 10 bases agree with TRBD1. From germline, CDR1 is SGHNT and CDR2 YENEEA. J gave up 4 bases and V 0 bases, and 10 bases lay outside the gene matches. This CDR3 region has 18 residues. CDR3 sequence (DNA): TGTGCCAGCAGCTTAGACCCTCCGGGACAGGGGAGGGCAGATACGCAGTATTTT. It translates to CASSLDPPGQGRADTQYF.

The chain has TRBV6-6 and TRBJ1-1, with D possibly matching TRBD1 (5 bases). This CDR3 comprises 14 residues. Germline values: CDR1 MNHNY, CDR2 SVGAGI (reference sequence). V lost 7 bases, J lost 2 bases, and 14 bases lay in between. CDR3 DNA sequence: TGTGCCAGCACTCCCGGGACGGATAACACTGAAGCTTTCTTT. Translated: CASTPGTDNTEAFF.

The chain uses TRBV10-3 and TRBJ1-2; D is uncertain. Trimming took 4 bases from V and 7 from J, leaving 10 bases between them. The CDR3 spans 12 residues. Germline CDR1 ENHRY, CDR2 SYGVKD. Here the CDR3 reads CAISGSQPGYTF. The CDR3 DNA follows: TGTGCCATCAGTGGATCGCAGCCTGGCTACACCTTC.

V usage is TRBV7-2 and J usage is TRBJ1-1; 9 bases align to TRBD1. Germline CDR1 and CDR2: SGHTA and FQGNSA. The junction had 0 bases not matched to a gene; V was cut back by 3 bases and J by 1 base. The CDR3 length is 14 residues. CDR3 bases: TGTGCCAGCAGCTTGGGACAGGGGAACACTGAAGCTTTCTTT. This codes for CASSLGQGNTEAFF.